These 25 T cell receptor beta chains originate from one sample sequenced in a study of cytomegalovirus exposure and HLA in healthy donors. Repertoires were generated with immunoSEQ multiplex PCR, while TCRdb's copy carries only in-frame clones and drops some. The sample lists some 180,000 clones, 81% occurring once. The sample taken for sequencing was PBMCs. These receptors came from a woman aged 25 to 39 in good health and CMV-seronegative.

The chain combines TRBV19 with TRBJ2-5; 7 positions agree with TRBD2. Per the germline V gene, CDR1 is LNHDA and CDR2 is SQIVND (reference sequence). V shed 3 bases and J 4 bases; nucleotides not matched to a gene: 5. The CDR3 is 14 amino acids. The CDR3 spells CASSMGGVRETQYF. CDR3 bases: TGTGCCAGTAGTATGGGGGGGGTCCGAGAGACCCAGTACTTC. Together with reference TRBV19 and TRBJ2-5, the CDR3 gives the full variable domain: DGGITQSPKYLFRKEGQNVTLSCEQNLNHDAMYWYRQDPGQGLRLIYYSQIVNDFQKGDIAEGYSVSREKKESFPLTVTSAQKNPTAFYLCASSMGGVRETQYFGPGTRLLVL.

This chain links TRBV27 with TRBJ2-2; possibly TRBD1 for D (5 bases). The germline V and J ends were trimmed by 6 bases and 8 bases, with 16 bases remaining between them. CDR3 length: 14 residues. Germline V lookup: CDR1 MNHEY, CDR2 SMNVEV (reference sequence). CDR3 region: CASRLGWTPGELFF. In DNA form, the CDR3 reads TGTGCCAGCAGATTGGGGTGGACACCGGGGGAGCTGTTTTTT.

J is TRBJ1-3 and V is TRBV30; D unresolved. Per the germline V gene, CDR1 is GTSNPN and CDR2 is SVGIG (reference sequence). Between the trimmed V and J ends, which lost 1 base and 3 bases, there was a span of 4 bases. CDR3 length: 12 amino acids. The CDR3 reads CAWSGDGNTIYF. In nucleotides, the CDR3 is TGTGCCTGGAGTGGAGATGGAAACACCATATATTTT.

The chain joins TRBV5-4 to TRBJ1-6; perhaps TRBD1 as D (5 bases). The CDR3 extends over 15 amino acids. V was clipped by 0 bases and J by 8 bases, with 12 bases between them. From germline, CDR1 is SGHNT and CDR2 YYREEE (reference sequence). The CDR3 DNA is TGTGCCAGCAGCTTGGGAGGCAGGGAGGATTCACCCCTCCACTTT. Its protein is CASSLGGREDSPLHF.

The chain uses TRBV7-2 and TRBJ1-1; the D is unclear. The germline CDR1 and CDR2 sequences are SGHTA and FQGNSA. The CDR3 loop spans 12 amino acids. V was pared by 3 bases and J by 10 bases, with 12 bases between. This CDR3 is CASSFAGRAAFF. The CDR3, as DNA: TGTGCCAGCAGCTTTGCGGGAAGGGCAGCTTTCTTT.

The chain combines TRBV19 with TRBJ2-7; possibly TRBD2 for D (6 bases). The germline V gene has CDR1 LNHDA and CDR2 SQIVND (reference sequence). The CDR3 runs 16 residues. V was shortened by 6 bases and J by 4 bases, with 22 bases between the two germline ends. In DNA form, the CDR3 reads TGTGCCAGTAGCACCCGGGGCAGACCGGGGACTTACGAGCAGTACTTC. It translates to CASSTRGRPGTYEQYF.

The chain carries TRBV7-3 and TRBJ2-2, with TRBD2 identical over 7 bases. V dropped 5 bases and J dropped 1; count of bases not matched to a gene: 7. The CDR3 consists of 16 residues. Germline V gene data show CDR1 as SGHTA and CDR2 as FQGTGA. Here the CDR3 reads CASSLQAGLNTGELFF. The CDR3 DNA is TGTGCCAGCAGCCTCCAAGCGGGGCTGAACACCGGGGAGCTGTTTTTT.

This clone was observed once. The genes are TRBV2 and TRBJ2-1; 8 bases are a match to TRBD1. The CDR3 has 15 residues. V shed 5 bases and J 3 bases; nucleotides not matched to a gene: 6. CDR1 and CDR2 (germline): SNHLY, FYNNEI. The CDR3 reads CASSPRDRNYNEQFF. The CDR3 DNA reads as TGTGCCAGCAGTCCTCGGGACAGGAACTACAATGAGCAGTTCTTC.

The chain uses TRBV5-1 and TRBJ2-7, with 7 bases aligning to TRBD1. Looked up from germline, CDR1 is SGHRS and CDR2 is YFSETQ. After removal of 0 bases from V and 0 bases from J, the junction contained 0 bases not matched to a gene. The CDR3 loop spans 14 amino acids. The CDR3 nucleotides are TGCGCCAGCAGCTTGGGACAGGGCTCCTACGAGCAGTACTTC. It is translated as CASSLGQGSYEQYF.

This clone was counted once. V is TRBV5-1 and J is TRBJ2-4, with a weak D call TRBD1 (6 bases). CDR1 SGHRS and CDR2 YFSETQ come from the germline V gene. V was clipped by 1 base and J by 4 bases, with 6 bases between them. The length of the CDR3 is 13 residues. CDR3 sequence reads: CASSLTGKNIQYF. The CDR3 bases are TGCGCCAGCAGCTTGACAGGGAAAAACATTCAGTACTTC. The full variable domain, rest sourced from reference TRBV5-1 and TRBJ2-4, is KAGVTQTPRYLIKTRGQQVTLSCSPISGHRSVSWYQQTPGQGLQFLFEYFSETQRNKGNFPGRFSGRQFSNSRSEMNVSTLELGDSALYLCASSLTGKNIQYFGAGTRLSVL.

V usage is TRBV19 and J usage is TRBJ2-7, with 8 bases lining up with TRBD2. Germline assignment: CDR1 LNHDA and CDR2 SQIVND (reference sequence). J lost 3 bases, V lost 3 bases, and 7 bases had no gene match. This CDR3 spans 15 amino acids. For the CDR3, the DNA is TGTGCCAGTAGTATCTCTAGCGGGCCTCTCTACGAGCAGTACTTC. This translates into CASSISSGPLYEQYF.

This clone has just one count. This rearrangement joins TRBV30 to TRBJ1-2; 7 bases line up with TRBD1. CDR3 length: 15 residues. J gave up 4 bases and V 4 bases, and 12 bases lay outside the gene matches. Looked up from germline, CDR1 is GTSNPN and CDR2 is SVGIG (reference sequence). This CDR3 reads CAWNRFRDSPYGYTF. CDR3 sequence (DNA): TGTGCCTGGAATAGATTCCGGGACAGTCCCTATGGCTACACCTTC.

This clone was seen a single time. This chain uses TRBV30 with TRBJ1-4, with a tentative D call TRBD1 (6 bases). The germline gives CDR1 GTSNPN, CDR2 SVGIG (reference sequence). V was clipped by 5 bases and J by 7 bases, with 14 bases between them. The CDR3 covers 13 residues. The CDR3 loop reads CAWGGGGGEKLFF. In DNA, the CDR3 is TGTGCCTGGGGTGGAGGGGGGGGTGAAAAACTGTTTTTT.

The V and J genes are TRBV29-1 and TRBJ1-5; 7 bases fit TRBD1. CDR1 is SQVTM, CDR2 ANQGSEA, per germline. The CDR3 runs to 16 residues. V shed 6 bases and J 2 bases; nucleotides not matched to a gene: 13. The CDR3: CSVSETGRKGNQPQHF. The CDR3 DNA reads as TGCAGCGTGTCTGAGACAGGGAGGAAAGGCAATCAGCCCCAGCATTTT. Drawing the rest from reference TRBV29-1 and TRBJ1-5, the complete variable domain is SAVISQKPSRDICQRGTSLTIQCQVDSQVTMMFWYRQQPGQSLTLIATANQGSEATYESGFVIDKFPISRPNLTFSTLTVSNMSPEDSSIYLCSVSETGRKGNQPQHFGDGTRLSIL.

The chain joins TRBV27 to TRBJ2-3; 8 nucleotides align to TRBD1. The CDR3 has 13 amino acids. The V and J ends lost 7 bases and 3 bases, in that order; junction bases with no gene match: 3. Looked up from germline, CDR1 is MNHEY and CDR2 is SMNVEV (reference sequence). The CDR3 is CASTGGRTDTQYF. In DNA, the CDR3 is TGTGCCAGCACAGGGGGCCGAACAGATACGCAGTATTTT.

This rearrangement joins TRBV27 to TRBJ1-1, with 7 bases lining up with TRBD1. The CDR3 is 14 residues long. CDR1 and CDR2 from the germline V gene are MNHEY and SMNVEV (reference sequence). J gave up 4 bases and V 4 bases, and 6 bases lay outside the gene matches. The CDR3: CASSSSGGGTEAFF. The CDR3 bases are TGTGCCAGCAGTTCGTCAGGGGGTGGCACTGAAGCTTTCTTT.

The chain combines TRBV23-1 with TRBJ1-5, with D possibly TRBD1 on 6 matching bases. TRBV23-1 is marked as an open reading frame, function uncertain. CDR3 length: 11 residues. The ends were cut back, 10 bases at V and 7 bases at J, with 11 bases in the middle. The CDR3 DNA sequence: TGCGCCAACAGGGCCGGGCAGCCCCAGCATTTT. It codes for CANRAGQPQHF.

This clone turned up a few times. The rearrangement joins TRBV27 to TRBJ2-7; weak D call: TRBD2 (6 bases). Trimming removed 7 bases from V and 0 bases from J, with 10 bases in between. The CDR3 is 13 residues long. The germline V gene encodes CDR1 MNHEY and CDR2 SMNVEV (reference sequence). CDR3 amino acids: CASTSGGSYEQYF. CDR3 coding DNA: TGTGCCAGCACATCCGGGGGCTCCTACGAGCAGTACTTC.

CDR3 protein: CAPRRGRPGNTIYF. Written as DNA, the CDR3 is TGTGCCCCACGCAGGGGAAGGCCTGGAAACACCATATATTTT. The chain combines TRBV19 with TRBJ1-3; perhaps TRBD1 as D (6 bases). Germline assignment: CDR1 LNHDA and CDR2 SQIVND (reference sequence). V was cut by 11 bases and J by 2 bases, with 16 bases left in between. There are 14 residues in the CDR3.

The V and J genes are TRBV28 and TRBJ1-2, with 7 bases lining up with TRBD1. The CDR3 has 14 amino acids. CDR1 and CDR2 (germline): MDHEN, SYDVKM. Germline trimming cut 5 bases from V and 5 bases from J; bases unmatched to any gene: 8. The CDR3 nucleotides are TGTGCCAGCAGTCGGCATCCGACAGGGTATGGCTACACCTTC. Translation: CASSRHPTGYGYTF.

The gene calls are TRBV29-1 and TRBJ2-3; D is possibly TRBD2 (5 bases). The CDR3 runs to 14 residues. In germline, CDR1 is SQVTM, CDR2 ANQGSEA. Trimming pared 8 bases from V and 0 bases from J, leaving 15 bases between. The CDR3 loop reads CSLPGISSTDTQYF. In nucleotides, the CDR3 is TGCAGCCTCCCCGGGATCTCTAGCACAGATACGCAGTATTTT.

This chain connects TRBV28 to TRBJ1-1; TRBD1 might be the D (6 bases). Germline values: CDR1 MDHEN, CDR2 SYDVKM. The CDR3 extends over 14 amino acids. Trimming took off 7 bases at V and 2 bases at J, with 14 bases between the two ends. CDR3 bases: TGTGCCAGCATCCTCCGAGGGGGAAACACTGAAGCTTTCTTT. Its protein is CASILRGGNTEAFF.

The rearrangement joins TRBV30 to TRBJ1-5, with D tentatively TRBD1 (5 bases). Germline assignment: CDR1 GTSNPN and CDR2 SVGIG (reference sequence). Trimming shortened V by 0 bases and J by 6 bases, and 12 bases separated the two germline ends. The CDR3 is made up of 14 amino acids. The CDR3 protein is CAWSVQSGGQPQHF. The CDR3 DNA sequence: TGTGCCTGGAGTGTACAATCGGGGGGTCAGCCCCAGCATTTT.

The chain combines TRBV30 with TRBJ2-1; perhaps TRBD1 as D (5 bases). Germline-derived CDR1 and CDR2 are GTSNPN and SVGIG (reference sequence). Between the trimmed V and J ends, which lost 6 bases and 7 bases, there was a span of 19 bases. The CDR3 sequence is 14 residues long. DNA of the CDR3: TGTGCCTGCGAAGGGGCCTCCAAGGTGAATGAGCAGTTCTTC. This encodes CACEGASKVNEQFF.

This clone occurred a few times. This chain uses TRBV4-2 with TRBJ2-1; D perhaps matches TRBD2 (6 bases). V dropped 0 bases and J dropped 5 bases, with 8 bases sitting between them. This CDR3 is built from 14 residues. The V gene's germline CDR1 is LGHNA and CDR2 YNFKEQ. DNA for the CDR3: TGTGCCAGCAGCCAAGAAGGGAGGCACAATGAGCAGTTCTTC. It specifies CASSQEGRHNEQFF.